These T cell receptor beta chains were read from a single sample in a study of blood T cell repertoires in COVID-19. Using immunoSEQ multiplex PCR, the repertoire was profiled, and TCRdb retains in-frame clones only, with some absent. This sample has approximately 97,000 clones, with roughly four fifths found just once. Specimen: peripheral blood. These receptors were collected from a middle-aged man with active or convalescent COVID-19. Each CDR3 is given without its conserved first and last residue. The order of the fields is V gene, CDR3 protein.

v_call: TRBV6-5; cdr3_aa: ASSYVQARNEKLF
v_call: TRBV2; cdr3_aa: ASEDRGQGGELF
v_call: TRBV18; cdr3_aa: ASSPDLMPEAF
v_call: TRBV10-1; cdr3_aa: ASSEFSGSGELF
v_call: TRBV18; cdr3_aa: ASSRRDNGNTIY
v_call: TRBV6-2/TRBV6-3; cdr3_aa: ASSFDRPSHGYT
v_call: TRBV13; cdr3_aa: ASTRGGSETQY
v_call: TRBV13; cdr3_aa: ASSFQTGPYGYT
v_call: TRBV19; cdr3_aa: ASSISYGGNSPLH
v_call: TRBV5-1; cdr3_aa: ASSLGGQPYYEQY
v_call: TRBV10-1; cdr3_aa: ASSGDIAQPQH
v_call: TRBV2; cdr3_aa: ASRVEAAGSEQY
v_call: TRBV16; cdr3_aa: ASSPNRGLGDTQY
v_call: TRBV10-2; cdr3_aa: ASETSGGEATQY
v_call: TRBV4-1; cdr3_aa: ASSPAGTGGSTDTQY
v_call: TRBV13; cdr3_aa: ASSLGPRLAGKETQY
v_call: TRBV7-6; cdr3_aa: ASSFRASGGSDTSTDTQY
v_call: TRBV30; cdr3_aa: AWIPTGNEQY
v_call: TRBV6-6; cdr3_aa: ASSYPTGVTPGELF